This T cell receptor (beta chain) was found in a study of T-cell reconstitution after alpha-beta-depleted transplantation in children. Preparing the TCRbeta library involved the use of unique molecular identifiers. TCRdb analysed the PCR reads with MiXCR anew, one entry per CDR3 protein. In the table there are about 980,000 distinct CDR3 sequences, about 29% of which are singletons. This clonotype has more than one count but fewer than ten. The J segment lost 2 bases and the V segment lost 0 bases, leaving 3 bases of the junction unmatched. This CDR3 spans 16 amino acids. CDR1 and CDR2 (germline): ENHRY, SYGVKD.

The material was PBMCs, mostly from graft donor cells, obtained 360 days after TCRalphabeta/CD19-depleted stem cell transplant. The source of this sequence is a boy under three years old who had a stem cell transplant for SCID, so the T cells may come from the graft donor. This chain joins TRBV10-3 and TRBJ1-5, with TRBD1 matching over 8 bases. CDR3 DNA sequence: TGTGCCATCAGTGAGTCTATGGGACAGGGCAATCAGCCCCAGCATTTT. Translated: CAISESMGQGNQPQHF.